The rows below give T cell receptor beta chains drawn from one sample of a study of blood T cell repertoires in COVID-19. Some clones are missing from TCRdb's copy, which holds only in-frame ones; the method was immunoSEQ multiplex PCR. The sample has about 240,000 clones; about four fifths are singletons. The sequenced material came from peripheral blood. These receptors all stem from a man between 25 and 39 years old who had recovered from COVID-19. Each CDR3 is given with its conserved first and last residue. The D gene is left open where the match is weak. Clone size is not always given. Where it is, it says once, few, many or a class for expanded clones.

clone_size	v_call	d_call	cdr3_length	j_call	cdr3_nt	cdr3_aa
-	TRBV15	-	13	TRBJ2-7	TGTGCCACCAGCAGAGACGGATGGGCAGAGCAGTACTTC	CATSRDGWAEQYF
-	TRBV6-1	-	14	TRBJ1-5	TGTGCCAGCAGTGAACGACAACCTAATCAGCCCCAGCATTTT	CASSERQPNQPQHF
few	TRBV5-1	TRBD2	18	TRBJ2-3	TGCGCCAGCAGCTTGGGCTCGCGCGGCGGGGGGGCCACAGATACGCAGTATTTT	CASSLGSRGGGATDTQYF
once	TRBV7-2	TRBD1	18	TRBJ1-5	TGTGCCAGCAGCTTAACGTTTAGCAGGGGGGCGCCCAATCAGCCCCAGCATTTT	CASSLTFSRGAPNQPQHF
-	TRBV7-9	-	13	TRBJ1-2	TGTGCCAGCAGCCCGGGAGGGGCATTGGGGAACACCTTC	CASSPGGALGNTF
-	TRBV4-2	-	14	TRBJ2-5	TGTGCCAGCAGCCAAGGTAATAGACAAGAGACCCAGTACTTC	CASSQGNRQETQYF
few	TRBV7-9	-	10	TRBJ1-2	TGTGCCAGCGCGGGGGATGGCTACACCTTC	CASAGDGYTF
-	TRBV11-2	TRBD1	15	TRBJ1-2	TGTGCCAGCAGCTTGCTGAGGGGGCCGTTCTATGGCTACACCTTC	CASSLLRGPFYGYTF
many	TRBV6-5	TRBD1	14	TRBJ1-2	TGTGCCAGCAGCTCTAGACAGGGAGAGGATGGCTACACCTTC	CASSSRQGEDGYTF
-	TRBV3-1/TRBV3-2	-	12	TRBJ1-1	TGTGCCAGCAGCCACCAAGACAGGGAAGCTTTCTTT	CASSHQDREAFF
-	TRBV5-8	TRBD1	16	TRBJ2-1	TGTGCCAGCAGCTTAGGGACAGGGAGCTCCTACAATGAGCAGTTCTTC	CASSLGTGSSYNEQFF
few	TRBV5-1	-	13	TRBJ1-6	TGCGCCAGCAGCTTCTCCGATAATTCACCCCTCCACTTT	CASSFSDNSPLHF
-	TRBV7-2	TRBD2	15	TRBJ2-5	TGTGCCAGCAGCTCCCGACTAGCGGAGCTCGAGACCCAGTACTTC	CASSSRLAELETQYF
-	TRBV9	TRBD2	20	TRBJ2-2	TGTGCCAGCAGCATCGCGCTAGCGGGGAAACCGAACACCGGGACCGGGGAGCTGTTTTTT	CASSIALAGKPNTGTGELFF
-	TRBV6-2/TRBV6-3	TRBD1	12	TRBJ2-1	TGTGCCAGCAGTTACTCGGACAGGAAAAAACTCTTC	CASSYSDRKKLF
-	TRBV10-3	-	13	TRBJ1-3	TGTGCCAGCTTCGACAGCTCTGGAAACACCATATATTTT	CASFDSSGNTIYF
-	TRBV7-8	-	11	TRBJ2-3	TGTGCCAGCAGCCTTCAAGATACGCAGTATTTT	CASSLQDTQYF
few	TRBV6-1	-	14	TRBJ1-6	TGTGCCAGCAGTGAATTCCACAGGGAGAAGCCCCTCCACTTT	CASSEFHREKPLHF
-	TRBV4-1	TRBD1	18	TRBJ2-3	TGCGCCAGCAGCCAACGTATCCCGGGACAGGGAGTCACAGATACGCAGTATTTT	CASSQRIPGQGVTDTQYF
-	TRBV28	-	13	TRBJ1-1	TGTGCCAGCAGGAGGAAGCGGGGGACTGAAGCTTTCTTT	CASRRKRGTEAFF
few	TRBV6-5	TRBD1	15	TRBJ1-1	TGTGCCAGCAGTTACTCGGCGACAGGGTACACTGAAGCTTTCTTT	CASSYSATGYTEAFF
-	TRBV9	TRBD1	17	TRBJ2-6	TGTGCCAGCAGCAGGGGGCTCAGCAGCTCTGGGGCCAACGTCCTGACTTTC	CASSRGLSSSGANVLTF
-	TRBV7-2	-	14	TRBJ2-1	TGTGCCAGCAGCTTAGGCGCGACGGGCAATGAGCAGTTCTTC	CASSLGATGNEQFF
-	TRBV24-1	TRBD1	16	TRBJ1-1	TGTGCCACCAGTGATGCCAGGGACAGGGGAGGCACTGAAGCTTTCTTT	CATSDARDRGGTEAFF
-	TRBV7-6	TRBD1	15	TRBJ2-7	TGTGCCAGCAGCTACGGACAGGGCAGCTCCTACGAGCAGTACTTC	CASSYGQGSSYEQYF
-	TRBV15	TRBD1	15	TRBJ2-5	TGTGCCACCAGCAGGGGACGCAGGGGGTCGGAGACCCAGTACTTC	CATSRGRRGSETQYF
once	TRBV6-5	-	12	TRBJ2-2	TGTGCCAGCGTTTCGGGAACCGGGGAGCTGTTTTTT	CASVSGTGELFF
-	TRBV2	-	16	TRBJ2-4	TGTGCCAGCAGTTCCCCCCCACTCGGAGCCAAAAACATTCAGTACTTC	CASSSPPLGAKNIQYF
-	TRBV6-6	-	17	TRBJ1-6	TGTGCCAGCAGTCAGACGGGCCCCCGGAGGGCTAATTCACCCCTCCACTTT	CASSQTGPRRANSPLHF
-	TRBV18	TRBD1	16	TRBJ2-2	TGTGCCAGCTCACCACGGCCAGGGGGCTCGGCCGGGGAGCTGTTTTTT	CASSPRPGGSAGELFF
-	TRBV14	TRBD1	16	TRBJ2-1	TGTGCCAGCAGCCAAGATGACAGGGGATTCTACAATGAGCAGTTCTTC	CASSQDDRGFYNEQFF
many	TRBV7-6	-	15	TRBJ2-5	TGTGCCAGCAGCTTAAAGTGGCAGTCTTGGGAGACCCAGTACTTC	CASSLKWQSWETQYF
-	TRBV5-1	TRBD2	15	TRBJ2-1	TGCGCCAGCAGGTACGGGGGGGCCGAGGTTAGTGAGCAGTTCTTC	CASRYGGAEVSEQFF
-	TRBV9	-	15	TRBJ1-2	TGTGCCAGCAGCGCTTCCCCAGGGGCTAACTATGGCTACACCTTC	CASSASPGANYGYTF
-	TRBV4-1	-	14	TRBJ1-1	TGCGCCAGCAGCCAAAGTGCGGGGGCCCCTGAAGCTTTCTTT	CASSQSAGAPEAFF
-	TRBV5-4	TRBD1	19	TRBJ2-6	TGTGCCAGCAGCTTGGAGGGGGCGTCTGGATCCTCTGGGGCCAACGTCCTGACTTTC	CASSLEGASGSSGANVLTF
-	TRBV2	-	13	TRBJ1-2	TGTGCCAGCAGTGCTGGTTCCGGCTATGGCTACACCTTC	CASSAGSGYGYTF
once	TRBV9	TRBD2	16	TRBJ2-1	TGTGCCAGCACCCGCAGCGGGGGGGCCGTATGGAATGAGCAGTTCTTC	CASTRSGGAVWNEQFF
-	TRBV5-4	-	15	TRBJ2-2	TGTGCCAGCAGAAACCAGGACACAACAGTGGGGGAGCTGTTTTTT	CASRNQDTTVGELFF
-	TRBV7-3	-	14	TRBJ2-2	TGTGCCAGCAGCTTAACGACTAGCACCGGGGAGCTGTTTTTT	CASSLTTSTGELFF
-	TRBV7-9	TRBD1	16	TRBJ2-1	TGTGCCAGCAGCTCCATACGGGACAGGGCCCCCAATGAGCAGTTCTTC	CASSSIRDRAPNEQFF
-	TRBV6-1	-	15	TRBJ1-2	TGTGCCAGCAGTGAAGGGGGCAGCACTAACTATGGCTACACCTTC	CASSEGGSTNYGYTF
-	TRBV11-2	-	15	TRBJ2-1	TGTGCCAGCAGCTTAGGGGGGGAGGCCTACAATGAGCAGTTCTTC	CASSLGGEAYNEQFF
-	TRBV4-2	-	15	TRBJ1-3	TGTGCCAGCAGCCAAGAGGGGAGGTCTGGAAACACCATATATTTT	CASSQEGRSGNTIYF
-	TRBV7-9	TRBD2	15	TRBJ2-1	TGTGCCAGCAGCTTCCCACGGGGGGGCTCCAATGAGCAGTTCTTC	CASSFPRGGSNEQFF
-	TRBV11-2	TRBD1	14	TRBJ2-1	TGTGCCAGCAGCCCGGGACAGGGTTACAATGAGCAGTTCTTC	CASSPGQGYNEQFF
-	TRBV7-8	-	14	TRBJ1-2	TGTGCCAGCAGCTCCCAGACAGGACCATATGGCTACACCTTC	CASSSQTGPYGYTF
once	TRBV2	TRBD1	13	TRBJ1-1	TGTGCCAGCACGGGACAGGGCTACACTGAAGCTTTCTTT	CASTGQGYTEAFF
-	TRBV4-1	TRBD1	16	TRBJ1-2	TGCGCCAGCAGCCAGCGGACAGGGAGTCTTGACTACGGCTACACCTTC	CASSQRTGSLDYGYTF
-	TRBV9	TRBD1	14	TRBJ1-6	TGTGCCAGCAGCGGTACGACAGGGGTTTCACCCCTCCACTTT	CASSGTTGVSPLHF
few	TRBV12-3/TRBV12-4	-	13	TRBJ2-2	TGTGCCAGCAGGGTTACTATCACCGGGGAGCTGTTTTTT	CASRVTITGELFF
-	TRBV3-1/TRBV3-2	TRBD1	18	TRBJ2-5	TGTGCCAGCAGCCCCCCTCAAGGTGGGGGACAGCGCCAAGAGACCCAGTACTTC	CASSPPQGGGQRQETQYF
-	TRBV18	TRBD2	16	TRBJ2-7	TGTGCCAGCTCACCCCGGCTTAGCGGGGGGACCTACGAGCAGTACTTC	CASSPRLSGGTYEQYF
-	TRBV18	TRBD2	15	TRBJ2-1	TGTGCCAGCTCACCACCTCCGCGGGGGAACAATGAGCAGTTCTTC	CASSPPPRGNNEQFF
-	TRBV5-1	TRBD1	13	TRBJ1-2	TGCGCCAGCAGAGATGACAGGGGTTATGGCTACACCTTC	CASRDDRGYGYTF